Following are 29 T cell receptor beta chains from one sample sequenced in a study of CD8 T cells in ankylosing spondylitis (dated 2017 in TCRdb). The library was built by means of 5' RACE. The sequencer listed for this sample is Illumina HiSeq 2500. TCRdb reprocessing: public reads trimmed at Q25 with fastp, clones called with MiXCR, in-frame beta chains kept. Identical CDR3 protein sequences are pooled into one entry, listed with their most common genes and DNA. Counted in this sample were fewer than 80,000 distinct CDR3 sequences; about 5.4% of them appeared once. Of the sample, around 2.2% falls within the top ten clones. What was sequenced was blood, either unsorted or a sorted T cell fraction (not recorded which). The source of these receptors is a male donor with ankylosing spondylitis or in good health (not recorded which).

This clonotype has a count of ten or more. This rearrangement joins TRBV6-1 to TRBJ2-2; D remains ambiguous. This CDR3 region has 14 residues. V lost 6 bases and J lost 4, with 12 bases in between. CDR1 and CDR2 from the germline V gene are MNHNS and SASEGT. The CDR3 nucleotides are TGTGCCAGCAGCCTCGGCCTGACCACCGGGGAGCTGTTTTTT. This encodes CASSLGLTTGELFF.

In its sample, this clonotype was seen many times. The chain uses TRBV20-1 and TRBJ1-1; 10 bases are a match to TRBD1. The CDR3 is 16 amino acids. The ends lost 3 bases at V and 1 base at J; junction bases unmatched: 8. The germline CDR1 and CDR2 sequences are DFQATT and SNEGSKA (reference sequence). CDR3 loop: CSARATGGRGNTEAFF. In DNA, the CDR3 is TGCAGTGCTAGGGCGACAGGGGGCAGGGGGAACACTGAAGCTTTCTTT.

In this sample, this clonotype turned up many times. The CDR3 loop is CSATGPSTHEQYF. CDR3 bases: TGCAGTGCTACCGGGCCCTCCACCCACGAGCAGTACTTC. This chain joins TRBV20-1 and TRBJ2-7; unclear D gene. Trimming cost V 4 bases and J 5 bases, with 15 bases left between them. This CDR3 is 13 amino acids long. CDR1 is DFQATT and CDR2 is SNEGSKA in the germline V gene (reference sequence).

This clonotype was seen at least ten times. This rearrangement joins TRBV10-3 to TRBJ1-2; D unresolved. The germline V gene has CDR1 ENHRY and CDR2 SYGVKD. The V end lost 3 bases, the J end lost 6 bases, and 11 bases lay between the germline ends. CDR3 length equals 13 residues. CDR3 bases: TGTGCCATCAGTGACGGAGGAGAGCATGGCTACACCTTC. It is translated as CAISDGGEHGYTF.

This clonotype was counted many times. The chain uses TRBV7-2 and TRBJ1-5, with unresolved D. V was pared by 0 bases and J by 2 bases, with 5 bases between. The CDR3 covers 14 residues. Germline CDR1 is SGHTA and CDR2 is FQGNSA. Written as DNA, the CDR3 is TGTGCCAGCAGCTTAGCAGGTCGCAATCAGCCCCAGCATTTT. Translation gives CASSLAGRNQPQHF.

This clonotype showed up many times. V is TRBV4-2 and J is TRBJ1-1, with D unclear. Trimming pared 1 base from V and 1 base from J, leaving 16 bases between. This CDR3 is built from 17 residues. Germline-derived CDR1 and CDR2 are LGHNA and YNFKEQ. The CDR3 DNA reads as TGTGCCAGCAGCCAAGGCCCATTGCGGGGTGGGAACACTGAAGCTTTCTTT. Protein: CASSQGPLRGGNTEAFF.

This clonotype was picked up many times. The chain recombines TRBV20-1 with TRBJ2-5, with TRBD2 matching over 11 bases. The CDR3 runs to 15 residues. V lost 6 bases to trimming and J lost 7 bases; unmatched junction nucleotides: 13. Germline V gene data show CDR1 as DFQATT and CDR2 as SNEGSKA (reference sequence). CDR3 region: CSAPLAGGTEGTQYF. CDR3 bases: TGCAGTGCCCCCCTAGCGGGGGGCACTGAGGGGACCCAGTACTTC.

This clonotype was seen repeatedly, ten times or more. V is TRBV5-1 and J is TRBJ2-7, with 7 bases lining up with TRBD2. Trimming at V came to 3 bases and at J to 0 bases, leaving 6 bases not matched to a gene. This CDR3 has 15 residues. Germline V CDR1 and CDR2: SGHRS, YFSETQ. The chain's CDR3 is CASSYSSGPSYEQYF. DNA of the CDR3: TGCGCCAGCAGCTACTCTAGCGGCCCCTCCTACGAGCAGTACTTC.

This clonotype was counted at least ten times. V usage is TRBV7-6 and J usage is TRBJ2-3, with D unresolved. This CDR3 is built from 13 residues. Germline CDR1 SGHVS, CDR2 FNYEAQ. V lost 4 bases and J 6 bases, leaving 11 bases between the germline ends. The CDR3 loop is CASSSFLGDTQYF. The CDR3 region has the DNA TGTGCCAGCAGCTCTTTCTTGGGGGATACGCAGTATTTT.

A few counts support this clonotype. A clone one base away is much larger, so this may be a read error. V usage is TRBV19 and J usage is TRBJ2-3; D call uncertain. The ends were cut back, 5 bases at V and 8 bases at J, with 11 bases in the middle. This CDR3 region has 12 residues. From germline, CDR1 is LNHDA and CDR2 SQIVND (reference sequence). The CDR3 region has the DNA TGTGCCAGTAGTGCCCTCCCAGGTACGCAGTATTTT. Translation gives CASSALPGTQYF.

This clonotype was recorded at least ten times. This chain connects TRBV6-5 to TRBJ1-2; D call uncertain. The length of the CDR3 is 13 residues. V was pared by 0 bases and J by 5 bases, with 7 bases between. Germline V CDR1 and CDR2: MNHEY, SVGAGI. The CDR3 DNA reads as TGTGCCAGCAGTTACTCGTGGGAGTATGGCTACACCTTC. Its protein product is CASSYSWEYGYTF.

This clonotype has at least ten counts. The V gene is TRBV5-1, the J gene TRBJ2-1; TRBD2 agrees at 15 bases. Trimming cost V 4 bases and J 8 bases; bases outside gene matches: 10. The CDR3 has 17 residues. CDR1 and CDR2 (germline): SGHRS, YFSETQ. In DNA form, the CDR3 reads TGCGCCAGCAGCCGAACTTTTGGACTAGCGGGGGGGGATGAGCAGTTCTTC. Its translation is CASSRTFGLAGGDEQFF. Variable domain in full (rest from reference TRBV5-1 and TRBJ2-1): KAGVTQTPRYLIKTRGQQVTLSCSPISGHRSVSWYQQTPGQGLQFLFEYFSETQRNKGNFPGRFSGRQFSNSRSEMNVSTLELGDSALYLCASSRTFGLAGGDEQFFGPGTRLTVL.

This clonotype was seen at least ten times. The chain links TRBV2 to TRBJ1-1; weak D call: TRBD1 (6 bases). V was trimmed by 10 bases and J by 7 bases, leaving 16 bases between them. The CDR3 has 12 amino acids. Germline V lookup: CDR1 SNHLY, CDR2 FYNNEI. The chain's CDR3 is CATTSTGDEAFF. In DNA form, the CDR3 reads TGTGCCACCACCTCGACAGGAGATGAAGCTTTCTTT.

At least ten counts were recorded for this clonotype. The chain has TRBV28 and TRBJ2-3, with D perhaps TRBD1 (5 bases). V lost 7 bases, J lost 4 bases, and 21 bases lay in between. The CDR3 covers 16 residues. Germline-derived CDR1 and CDR2 are MDHEN and SYDVKM. The CDR3 sequence: CASTFGKGAIPDTQYF. CDR3 bases: TGTGCCAGCACCTTTGGAAAAGGGGCGATCCCAGATACGCAGTATTTT.

This clonotype was found many times. The chain employs TRBV5-1 and TRBJ1-2; no clear D. V was trimmed by 7 bases and J by 0 bases, leaving 10 bases between them. Per germline, CDR1 SGHRS and CDR2 YFSETQ. The length of the CDR3 is 13 residues. CDR3 DNA sequence: TGCGCCAGCGGTGTGGGTCCTAACTATGGCTACACCTTC. Translation: CASGVGPNYGYTF.

This clonotype was recorded at least ten times. J is TRBJ1-5 and V is TRBV20-1; D is ambiguous. Germline CDR1 is DFQATT and CDR2 is SNEGSKA (reference sequence). The CDR3 is 17 residues long. Trimming removed 3 bases at V and 6 bases at J, with 24 bases between. CDR3 bases: TGCAGTGCTAGCAATAATAGACGGACGAAAGTGAGTCAGCCCCAGCATTTT. Translating gives CSASNNRRTKVSQPQHF.

This clonotype was recorded at least ten times. The CDR3 nucleotides read TGTGCCACCAGCAGACCTAGGGAGAGAACCTATGGCTACACCTTC. As protein: CATSRPRERTYGYTF. The chain combines TRBV15 with TRBJ1-2, with no clear D. The CDR3 extends over 15 amino acids. Germline lookup yields CDR1 LNHNV and CDR2 YYDKDF (reference sequence). With 2 bases removed from V and 4 bases from J, the gap between germline ends came to 14 bases.

At least ten counts were recorded for this clonotype. The chain uses TRBV3-1 and TRBJ1-6; the D gene is possibly TRBD1 (5 bases). Germline V gives CDR1 LGHDT, CDR2 YNNKEL (reference sequence). The CDR3 has 16 residues. The V end was cut by 3 bases, the J end by 9 bases, with 18 bases between. CDR3 in DNA: TGTGCCAGCAGCCAGCCGAGGACAAGATTGGGTTCACCCCTCCACTTT. Protein sequence: CASSQPRTRLGSPLHF.

This clonotype came up many times. This chain connects TRBV27 to TRBJ1-2; the D gene is possibly TRBD1 (5 bases). The CDR3 extends over 13 amino acids. Germline-derived CDR1 and CDR2 are MNHEY and SMNVEV (reference sequence). V gave up 6 bases and J gave up 5 bases, with 13 bases separating them. The CDR3 region has the DNA TGTGCCAGCAGGCGAGGGACGGATTATGGCTACACCTTC. Translated: CASRRGTDYGYTF.

This clonotype was observed at least ten times. V usage is TRBV20-1 and J usage is TRBJ1-6; D unresolved. Trimming took off 1 base at V and 2 bases at J, with 9 bases between the two ends. The germline V gene encodes CDR1 DFQATT and CDR2 SNEGSKA (reference sequence). The CDR3 consists of 15 residues. The CDR3, as DNA: TGCAGTGCTAGAGTAACCAGGACCTATAATTCACCCCTCCACTTT. This gives the protein CSARVTRTYNSPLHF.

This clonotype was picked up many times. The V and J genes are TRBV20-1 and TRBJ1-2; 9 positions agree with TRBD1. With V trimmed by 5 bases and J by 8 bases, 6 bases remained unmatched. The CDR3 runs to 12 residues. Germline V lookup: CDR1 DFQATT, CDR2 SNEGSKA (reference sequence). CDR3 sequence (DNA): TGCAGTGCTTGGACAGGGGAAAAGGGCTACACCTTC. Its translation is CSAWTGEKGYTF.

This clonotype occurred many times. The rearrangement joins TRBV5-1 to TRBJ2-2; D is unresolved. V dropped 7 bases and J dropped 0 bases, with 10 bases sitting between them. CDR3 length: 14 residues. Germline V lookup: CDR1 SGHRS, CDR2 YFSETQ. CDR3 sequence: CASGVGTNTGELFF. CDR3 sequence (DNA): TGCGCCAGCGGTGTTGGGACGAACACCGGGGAGCTGTTTTTT.

This clonotype was counted many times. The genes are TRBV4-2 and TRBJ2-7, with 7 bases fitting TRBD1. Looked up from germline, CDR1 is LGHNA and CDR2 is YNFKEQ. V was pared by 3 bases and J by 5 bases, with 22 bases of the junction left unmatched. The length of the CDR3 is 19 residues. Here the CDR3 reads CASSQQLGAPGQLTDEQYF. CDR3 coding DNA: TGTGCCAGCAGCCAGCAATTGGGCGCTCCGGGACAGCTCACTGACGAGCAGTACTTC.

This clonotype was recorded at least ten times. The chain's CDR3 is CAWSVGIEQYF. Written as DNA, the CDR3 is TGTGCCTGGAGTGTTGGGATCGAGCAGTACTTC. The genes are TRBV30 and TRBJ2-7, with D unresolved. Per germline, CDR1 GTSNPN and CDR2 SVGIG (reference sequence). V shed 0 bases and J shed 6 bases, with 6 bases lying between them. The CDR3 runs 11 residues.

This clonotype appeared many times. The CDR3 nucleotides read TGCGCCAGCAGCCTACAGGGGAGCTCCTACGAGCAGTACTTC. Protein product: CASSLQGSSYEQYF. The J gene is TRBJ2-7, the V gene TRBV5-1; 7 bases agree with TRBD1. The CDR3 is made up of 14 amino acids. V was pared by 4 bases and J by 0 bases, with 4 bases of the junction left unmatched. Per germline, CDR1 SGHRS and CDR2 YFSETQ.

The rearrangement uses TRBV20-1 and TRBJ2-7, with 8 bases aligning to TRBD2. Germline loops: CDR1 DFQATT, CDR2 SNEGSKA (reference sequence). The length of the CDR3 is 14 residues. V lost 3 bases to trimming and J lost 2 bases; unmatched junction nucleotides: 6. The CDR3 spells CSASGTRITYEQYF. CDR3 nucleotides: TGCAGTGCTAGCGGGACTAGGATCACCTACGAGCAGTACTTC.

This clonotype was seen ten or more times. V usage is TRBV20-1 and J usage is TRBJ1-6, with D unresolved. Germline CDR1 DFQATT, CDR2 SNEGSKA (reference sequence). This CDR3 has 16 amino acids. Trimming stripped 6 bases from V and 0 bases from J, with 15 bases between. CDR3 nucleotides: TGCAGTGCCCCCCCAACAGCCAGCTCCTATAATTCACCCCTCCACTTT. This gives the protein CSAPPTASSYNSPLHF.

This clonotype was seen repeatedly, ten times or more. The chain joins TRBV7-6 to TRBJ2-4, with D perhaps TRBD1 (6 bases). The germline V gene has CDR1 SGHVS and CDR2 FNYEAQ. Trimming shortened V by 4 bases and J by 9 bases, and 13 bases separated the two germline ends. CDR3 length: 13 residues. CDR3 loop: CASSSLDRGIQYF. The CDR3 DNA reads TGTGCCAGCAGCTCCTTGGACAGAGGCATTCAGTACTTC.

This clonotype has at least ten counts. This chain links TRBV6-2 or TRBV6-3 with TRBJ1-2; possible D gene TRBD1, 6 bases. In germline, CDR1 is MNHEY, CDR2 SVGEGT. The CDR3 is 14 residues long. Trimming took off 6 bases at V and 4 bases at J, with 15 bases between the two ends. CDR3 sequence reads: CASSNDWTVYGYTF. The CDR3 nucleotides read TGTGCCAGCAGCAATGACTGGACAGTCTATGGCTACACCTTC.